This T cell receptor beta chain was captured in a study of blood T cell repertoires in COVID-19. Study background: Italy, Spain and the United States were the sources of the convalescent and acute COVID-19 samples. The analysed material was cDNA or gDNA that came from T cells, B-cell-depleted T cells, or PBMCs.

Seattle patient enrollment occurred during active infection, with longitudinal follow-up thereafter. Per the authors' pipeline: Nucleated cell counts were estimated from reference gene primer amplification. Some clones are missing from TCRdb's copy, which holds only in-frame ones; the method was immunoSEQ multiplex PCR. V and J calls plus clone size are reproduced from that table; the DNA served to infer D and trimming. The table includes 300,000 to 450,000 clones, roughly 86% detected once. Sequenced material: peripheral blood. The sequence derives from a woman aged 25 to 39 with COVID-19, enrolled during active disease.

For the CDR3, the DNA is TGTGCCAGTAGTCAGGGAACACCCTACGAGCAGTACTTC. It codes for CASSQGTPYEQYF. The rearrangement joins TRBV19 to TRBJ2-7, with a weak D call TRBD1 (5 bases). This CDR3 comprises 13 residues. V was clipped by 5 bases and J by 2 bases, with 10 bases between them. CDR1 is LNHDA and CDR2 is SQIVND in the germline V gene (reference sequence).